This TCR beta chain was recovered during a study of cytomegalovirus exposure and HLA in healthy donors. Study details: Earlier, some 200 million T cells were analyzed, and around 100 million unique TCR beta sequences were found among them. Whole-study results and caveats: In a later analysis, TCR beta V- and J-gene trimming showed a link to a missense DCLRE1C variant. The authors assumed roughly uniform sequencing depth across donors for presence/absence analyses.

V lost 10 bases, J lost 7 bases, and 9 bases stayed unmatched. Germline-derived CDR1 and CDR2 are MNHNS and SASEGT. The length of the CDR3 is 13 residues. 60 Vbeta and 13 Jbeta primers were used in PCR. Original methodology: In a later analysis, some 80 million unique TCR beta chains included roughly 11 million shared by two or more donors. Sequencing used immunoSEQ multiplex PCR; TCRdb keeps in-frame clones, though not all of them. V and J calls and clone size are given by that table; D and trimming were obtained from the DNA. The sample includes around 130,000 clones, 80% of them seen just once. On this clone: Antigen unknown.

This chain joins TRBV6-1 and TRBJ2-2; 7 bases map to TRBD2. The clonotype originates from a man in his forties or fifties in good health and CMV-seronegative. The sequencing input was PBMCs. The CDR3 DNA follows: TGTGCCACGACGGACGGGGGGTTCGGGGAGCTGTTTTTT. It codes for CATTDGGFGELFF.